The T cell receptor beta chain described here comes from a study of T cells in Graves' hyperthyroidism and ophthalmopathy. Amplified TCR beta CDR3 regions derived from RNA transcripts. The HTBI set primed first-round TCR CDR3 RT-PCR. TCRdb fed the multiplex PCR reads into MiXCR, producing one record per CDR3 protein. This table has a few hundred thousand distinct CDR3 sequences, roughly 25% appearing once. The definition of stable Graves' hyperthyroidism was no ophthalmopathy progression within 18 months. A patient was excluded if there was uncontrolled infection, other autoimmune disease, pregnancy or lactation. Clinical symptoms, serum thyroxine, TRAb, thyroid ultrasound and orbital computed tomography established diagnosis. The V gene lost 0 bases and the J gene lost 0 bases, with 5 bases spanning the gap. CDR1 is GTSNPN and CDR2 is SVGIG in the germline V gene (reference sequence). The CDR3 is made up of 14 amino acids.

As to this clonotype: The antigen remains unidentified.

Study-wide results and limits: Onset of ophthalmopathy came a median approximately 6.5 months after the model predicted it.

The sequenced material came from blood. The chain carries TRBV30 and TRBJ1-4; D not certain. The receptor was derived from a man in his fifties or sixties with Graves' hyperthyroidism. The CDR3 coding sequence is TGTGCCTGGAGTGTAAGATCAACTAATGAAAAACTGTTTTTT. The encoded protein is CAWSVRSTNEKLFF. Looking up the rest from reference TRBV30 and TRBJ1-4 gives the full variable domain: SQTIHQWPATLVQPVGSPLSLECTVEGTSNPNLYWYRQAAGRGLQLLFYSVGIGQISSEVPQNLSASRPQDRQFILSSKKLLLSDSGFYLCAWSVRSTNEKLFFGSGTQLSVL.